Reported below is one T cell receptor beta chain. Profiling relied on immunoSEQ multiplex PCR, and the TCRdb table lists in-frame clones only, not all of them. The sample has approximately 170,000 clones, roughly nine tenths seen once. This sample is drawn from a study of T cell responses to AZD1222 COVID-19 vaccine. CDR1 is SGHRS, CDR2 YFSETQ, per germline. Deletions cut 4 bases from V and 3 bases from J, with 19 bases between. This CDR3 has 16 residues. This sequence was found in an adult in good health. This rearrangement joins TRBV5-1 to TRBJ1-1, with D unclear. This specimen was peripheral blood, taken on day 0 of AZD1222 vaccination. The CDR3 loop is CASSTGRSGGDTEAFF. The DNA for the CDR3 is TGCGCCAGCAGCACCGGACGTAGTGGTGGGGACACTGAAGCTTTCTTT. The variable domain in full, completed from reference TRBV5-1 and TRBJ1-1, reads KAGVTQTPRYLIKTRGQQVTLSCSPISGHRSVSWYQQTPGQGLQFLFEYFSETQRNKGNFPGRFSGRQFSNSRSEMNVSTLELGDSALYLCASSTGRSGGDTEAFFGQGTRLTVV.